This paragraph covers one TCR beta chain sequence. In its sample, this clone was seen a few times. This clone's antigen is unknown. The sample holds no much larger clone one base away, and base qualities are not on file. A single peripheral blood draw of approximately 120 mL on average was collected from each donor into heparinised tubes. A BD FACSAria II was used to sort naive, central memory, regulatory and stem cell-like memory CD4+ T cells with a panel that included CD45RO, CCR7, CD25, CD127, CD95 and CD27. All sorted populations exceeded 95% purity. PBMCs were isolated right away by Lymphoprep density gradient centrifugation and were stained directly, without culture. To minimize batch effects, samples were stained and sorted in pairs, one healthy donor with one patient per experiment. The data were taken from a study of beta chain features in type 1 diabetes (dated by TCRdb to between 2017 and 2018). About the study as a whole: No differences in mean age, gender distribution, total cell number or subset yield were found between patients and healthy donors. A total of roughly 98,000,000 sorted cells were examined across all samples, and a strong correlation was observed between cell number per subset and RNA yield. In the study, recently diagnosed type 1 diabetes patients and matched healthy donors were compared on the TCRB repertoires of their sorted circulating CD4+ T cell subsets. Naive and central memory subsets were obtained from all 28 donors, but regulatory and stem cell-like memory subsets were isolated from only 8 patients and 8 healthy donors. Beyond this particular receptor, the publication reports: At VDJ recombination sites, patients with type 1 diabetes made fewer insertions and deleted more nucleotides, a pattern implying thymic rearrangement abnormalities. Type 1 diabetes patients showed a moderate but significant shortening of TCRB CDR3 length in all four CD4+ subsets. PCR may preferentially amplify shorter templates, but because patient and control samples were amplified and corrected together, any resulting skew would affect both groups equally. Only small numbers of individuals were included in the HLA sub-analyses, which left unresolved whether HLA type had any influence on TCRB rearrangement. Naive, central memory and regulatory TCRB repertoires appeared to be more similar among patients than among healthy donors. Because cDNA was sequenced instead of genomic DNA, activated cells with high expression could be over-represented, although the groups did not differ in activation or CD3 levels.

The CDR3 sequence holds 14 residues, the cysteine and phenylalanine included. Only CDR3 DNA remains: 42 bases, in frame from the first base. Trimming takes 5 bases off V and 1 base off J; junction bases not matched to a gene: 2. Taken from the germline V gene (reference sequence), the CDR1 and CDR2 loops are SEHNR and FQNEAQ. All of the isolated RNA was reverse transcribed with the High Capacity cDNA Reverse Transcription Kit, so expressed TCRB transcripts were sequenced. Deep immunoSEQ sequencing was performed on naive, central memory and regulatory T cell samples, with an average of roughly 3.5 million total reads per sample. Sorted cells were lysed in RLT buffer and RNA was extracted with DNase-treated RNeasy Micro or Mini kits, depending on cell number. Each cell subset was processed on its own to prevent cross-contamination, while patient and healthy donor samples were processed together. Using the immunoSEQ multiplex PCR, TCRB sequences were amplified from cDNA into 87-bp fragments spanning the CDR3 region. Sequencing of the amplicons was performed on the Illumina HiSeq platform. The study's own analysis went as follows. PCR bias was computationally corrected using synthetic template baselines, reads within Hamming distance 2 were collapsed, and singletons that could not be merged were discarded. Reads were aligned to IMGT to assign V, D and J genes, CDR3 length, and insertions or deletions at six rearrangement sites. Within each subset, clonotype counts were normalized to sorted cell number, after which true diversity and Gini coefficients were computed with the tcR R package. Repertoire sharing was quantified using the overlap coefficient calculated on TCRB nucleotide sequences. TCRdb retrieved this table from immuneACCESS and kept in-frame rearrangements only. Not all clones are present; in checked studies, unresolved V genes account for under half, and no reason is known for the remainder. V, J and clone size derive from that table, while D and trimming were established from the DNA sequence. Within this sample are over 150,000 clones, with 7.8% of them counted one time only. Approximately 1% of the sample comes from the top ten.

The rearranged chain carries TRBV7-9 and TRBJ1-2, with 9 central nucleotides matching TRBD1. The source material was central memory CD4+ T cells from blood. This receptor was obtained from a woman aged 35 to 49 with type 1 diabetes. The DNA is as follows: TGTGCCAGCAGCCCGACAGGGGGTAACTATGGCTACACCTTC. It encodes CASSPTGGNYGYTF.